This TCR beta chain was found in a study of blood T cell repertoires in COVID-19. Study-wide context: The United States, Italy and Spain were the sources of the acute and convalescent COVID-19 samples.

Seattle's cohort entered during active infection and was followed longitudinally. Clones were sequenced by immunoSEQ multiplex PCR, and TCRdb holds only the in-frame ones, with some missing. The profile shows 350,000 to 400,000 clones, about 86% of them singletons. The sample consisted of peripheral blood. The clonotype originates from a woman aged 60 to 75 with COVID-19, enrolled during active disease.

For the CDR3, the DNA is TGTGCCAGCAGCTTTCAACCGGGACAGGGGGCAAGGGAAGCTTTCTTT. Protein sequence: CASSFQPGQGAREAFF. The V gene is TRBV7-9, the J gene TRBJ1-1, with 12 bases fitting TRBD1. Germline lookup yields CDR1 SEHNR and CDR2 FQNEAQ (reference sequence). V was pared by 3 bases and J by 8 bases, with 10 bases of the junction left unmatched. CDR3 length: 16 residues.